These T cell receptor beta chains were read from a single sample in a study of blood T cell repertoires in COVID-19. Data came from immunoSEQ multiplex PCR; TCRdb stores just in-frame clones and leaves some out. Here the sample spans around 80,000 clones, approximately 80% being singletons. The sequencing input was peripheral blood. The receptor source for this set is an elderly man with acute or convalescent COVID-19. Both conserved end residues are trimmed from each CDR3. The D gene is left open where the match is weak.

TRBV20-1,NA,TRBJ2-1,SAPYGGEQF
TRBV18,TRBD1,TRBJ1-1,ASSPGTGRFNEAF
TRBV7-2,TRBD1,TRBJ2-7,ASSSPDRHEQY
TRBV5-4,TRBD2,TRBJ2-3,ASSLAGPLTDTQY
TRBV5-6,NA,NA,ASSIRDGMTYEQY
TRBV6-5,NA,TRBJ1-5,ASGELGASNQPQH
TRBV20-1,TRBD1,TRBJ1-1,SATRDSEAF
TRBV5-1,NA,TRBJ1-4,ASSIQGPTNEKLF
TRBV3-1/TRBV3-2,TRBD1,TRBJ1-2,ASSDRDRGYGYT
TRBV27,NA,TRBJ2-1,ASSLTRVAYNEQF
TRBV3-1/TRBV3-2,TRBD1,TRBJ2-1,ASSQGSSGTGNEQF
TRBV6-5,TRBD1,TRBJ1-2,ASNPGGLNYGYT
TRBV5-5,NA,TRBJ2-6,ASVRNSGANVLT
TRBV5-6,NA,TRBJ2-5,ASSLSRRETQY
TRBV21-1,NA,TRBJ1-2,ASSKNQPTGGLDYGYT
TRBV5-1,NA,TRBJ1-4,ASSLGPPEEKLF
TRBV4-1,NA,TRBJ2-3,ASSQDVAADTQY
TRBV18,TRBD2,TRBJ2-2,ASSPGLAGTNTGELF
TRBV5-1,NA,TRBJ2-5,ASSFSSLGETQY
TRBV5-6,TRBD2,TRBJ2-2,ASSLRTSGVHGELF
TRBV19,NA,TRBJ1-1,ASTSSASGNTEAF
TRBV21-1,NA,TRBJ2-5,ASSNTRGLAYETQY
TRBV6-5,TRBD1,TRBJ1-2,ASKRDRGLGGYT
TRBV4-1,NA,TRBJ1-5,ASSQEGRMDQPQH
TRBV29-1,NA,TRBJ2-6,SVGGGRTSSGANVLT
TRBV7-9,NA,TRBJ1-1,ASSLVGGEAF
TRBV11-2,NA,TRBJ2-3,ASSLGRADTQY
TRBV19,TRBD1,TRBJ2-1,ASTSRDRYNEQF
TRBV6-1,TRBD1,TRBJ2-7,ASSEGTGDLYEQY
TRBV2,TRBD2,TRBJ2-7,ASILPQGGDEQY
TRBV18,TRBD1,TRBJ2-7,ASSPGTGVYEQY
TRBV2,NA,TRBJ1-4,ASSSKQGMANEKLF
TRBV5-1,NA,TRBJ2-7,ASSLLRGANYEQY
TRBV9,TRBD1,TRBJ1-4,ASSVGQGQSNEKLF
TRBV7-9,NA,TRBJ1-4,ASSLGQANEKLF
TRBV30,NA,TRBJ1-1,AWSRGRLNTEAF
TRBV5-6,NA,TRBJ2-3,ASSFRLPPIQDTQY
TRBV9,NA,TRBJ2-1,ASSVTPTVINEQF
TRBV18,NA,TRBJ1-6,ASSGTSDSPLH
TRBV5-6,TRBD1,TRBJ2-2,ASSSGTGFTGELF
TRBV5-8,NA,TRBJ2-5,ASSLEIGVHWYQETQY
TRBV6-5,NA,TRBJ1-6,ASSYRQTSYNSPLH
TRBV7-2,TRBD1,TRBJ1-6,ASSPGDRDGSPLH
TRBV10-3,NA,TRBJ1-1,AISGSVNTEAF
TRBV7-9,TRBD1,TRBJ1-1,ASSPGQGETEAF
TRBV5-1,NA,TRBJ1-6,ASSLTTERSYNSPLH
TRBV20-1,NA,TRBJ2-3,STSRTDTQY
TRBV5-6,NA,TRBJ2-5,ASSVRKVFQETQY
TRBV6-5,TRBD1,TRBJ1-5,ASRGQGGNQPQH
TRBV2,NA,TRBJ1-6,ASTMTGSYNSPLH
TRBV19,TRBD2,TRBJ2-7,ASSSVAASPGLGYEQY
TRBV6-5,NA,TRBJ1-5,ASSYSSYRDQPQH
TRBV7-3,TRBD2,TRBJ2-2,ASSPRTSGGPPGTGELF
TRBV3-1/TRBV3-2,NA,TRBJ1-3,ASSTTDSGNTIY
TRBV9,TRBD2,TRBJ2-7,ASSAPGLVGGEQY
TRBV11-3,NA,TRBJ2-3,ASSLGQGGTQY
TRBV2,TRBD1,TRBJ1-3,ASRTGGGSVLSGNTIY